This is a list of T cell receptor beta chains from one sample in a study of CD8 T cells in ankylosing spondylitis. TCRdb reprocessed the 5' RACE reads with MiXCR, giving one entry per CDR3 protein. The data hold around 330,000 distinct CDR3 sequences, with approximately 10% observed a single time. The sample taken for sequencing was blood, either unsorted or a sorted T cell fraction (not recorded which). All receptors come from a female donor with ankylosing spondylitis or in good health (not recorded which). CDR3s include the opening cysteine and the closing phenylalanine or tryptophan. The order of the fields is V gene, J gene, clone size, CDR3 protein. Size values are once, few and many counts, or a class for expanded clones, and some rows have none.

TRBV29-1	TRBJ1-1	many	CSVGGSSLNTEAFF
TRBV5-1	TRBJ1-1	many	CASSEHSEAFF
TRBV15	TRBJ2-2	few	CATSRRPGELFF
TRBV6-6	TRBJ2-3	many	CATWGDTQYF
TRBV5-1	TRBJ1-3	many	CASSVTQGISGNTIYF
TRBV4-1	TRBJ2-1	NA	CASSLAGQDLTSSYNEQFF
TRBV5-1	TRBJ2-4	many	CASSGGGPKNIQYF
TRBV20-1	TRBJ2-2	few	CSARSGSIGELFF
TRBV5-1	TRBJ2-7	few	CASSSMTSGGAYEQYF
TRBV5-5	TRBJ2-1	few	CASRPEAYNEQFF
TRBV20-1	TRBJ1-1	few	CSVQGGLNTEAFF
TRBV5-1	TRBJ2-3	many	CASSLTVTPDAGTDTQYF
TRBV27	TRBJ1-6	many	CASIPRGSYNSPLHF
TRBV7-2	TRBJ2-5	NA	CASSPLRGLQTQYF
TRBV5-1	TRBJ2-7	many	CASSSGQGSYEQYF
TRBV5-6	TRBJ2-5	few	CASSGISRGETQYF
TRBV4-2	TRBJ2-1	many	CASSPRTTSNYNEQFF
TRBV6-2/TRBV6-3	TRBJ2-2	many	CASSKSRGSTGELFF
TRBV12-3/TRBV12-4	TRBJ2-7	few	CASSAGAYEQYF
TRBV29-1	TRBJ2-1	many	CSVEDRAGYEQFF
TRBV20-1	TRBJ1-1	NA	CSAQSGYGNTEAFF
TRBV5-1	TRBJ2-1	many	CASSPGQPYNEQFF
TRBV5-1	TRBJ2-7	many	CASSLTGQFPYEQYF
TRBV5-6	TRBJ2-3	many	CASSLDRTDTQYF
TRBV28	TRBJ2-2	few	CASSSRRGWTGELFF
TRBV20-1	TRBJ1-1	many	CSATTGTGDPQRTEAFF
TRBV28	TRBJ2-2	few	CASSWGLAGTLNTGELFF
TRBV20-1	TRBJ2-1	many	CSARVSLALNNEQFF
TRBV5-1	TRBJ1-2	few	CASSWDRPDNYGYTF
TRBV29-1	TRBJ2-7	few	CSVVIGGVSMAEQYF
TRBV7-2	TRBJ1-5	NA	CASSLWAPNQPQHF
TRBV28	TRBJ1-6	many	CASRVREGATSPLHF
TRBV20-1	TRBJ2-1	many	CSARVPAGGANEQFF
TRBV5-1	TRBJ2-7	many	CASSLSFDEQYF
TRBV28	TRBJ1-1	few	CASRNRQGGTEAFF
TRBV7-2	TRBJ1-5	many	CASSLAGTVRQPQHF
TRBV6-5	TRBJ1-1	NA	CASSYSKGGLNTEAFF
TRBV5-1	TRBJ2-5	many	CASSGTDQETQYF
TRBV4-3	TRBJ2-1	few	CASSQDRGGLAGAAGEQFF